Below are 5 T cell receptor beta chains sequenced from a single sample in a study of regulatory T cells in long-lasting Graves disease. Arm-PCR with iRepertoire HTBI primers amplified the CDR3 regions for these TCR beta libraries. TCRdb reprocessed the multiplex PCR reads with MiXCR, giving one entry per CDR3 protein. The table shows roughly 350,000 distinct CDR3 sequences, with about a sixth occurring only once. Time point described: newly diagnosed GD, antithyroid drugs for less than 3 months. TCR sequences were obtained from RNA taken from PBMCs. This sample was also put to use in a study of T cells in Graves' hyperthyroidism and ophthalmopathy.

Material: peripheral blood mononuclear cells (PBMCs), obtained at new diagnosis, from a patient treated with antithyroid drugs. The receptors stem from a woman aged 18 to 35 with Graves disease.

About this clonotype: Sequence at one end of the junction differs from germline and may be a read error. The genes are TRBV6-1 and TRBJ1-4; D remains unclear. Germline-derived CDR1 and CDR2 are MNHNS and SASEGT. This CDR3 is 14 amino acids long. CDR3 in amino acids: CASSEVTWNEKLFF. The CDR3 bases are TGTGCCAGCAGCGAAGTTACGTGGAATGAAAAACTGTTTTTT.

This clonotype was recorded many times. The V call is TRBV20-1, the J call TRBJ2-4; D uncertain. V was trimmed by 6 bases and J by 1 base, leaving 10 bases between them. The CDR3 runs 13 residues. CDR1 and CDR2 (germline): DFQATT, SNEGSKA (reference sequence). The CDR3 spells CSAPVGAKNIQYF. The CDR3 region has the DNA TGCAGTGCCCCCGTTGGGGCCAAAAACATTCAGTACTTC.

This clonotype was recorded at least ten times. The chain joins TRBV11-3 to TRBJ1-1; D is unresolved. Germline CDR1 reads SGHNT; CDR2 reads YENEEA. The V gene lost 6 bases and the J gene lost 2 bases, with 7 bases spanning the gap. The CDR3 is made up of 12 amino acids. The CDR3 DNA is TGTGCCAGCAGTAGAGAAAACACTGAAGCTTTCTTT. The encoded protein is CASSRENTEAFF.

This clonotype has at least ten counts. The chain uses TRBV10-3 and TRBJ2-5; 9 positions match TRBD2. Germline values: CDR1 ENHRY, CDR2 SYGVKD. V shed 0 bases and J 1 base; nucleotides not matched to a gene: 0. This CDR3 is 15 amino acids long. The CDR3 spells CAISESLAGQETQYF. DNA for the CDR3: TGTGCCATCAGTGAGTCACTAGCGGGCCAAGAGACCCAGTACTTC.

This clonotype has a count of ten or more. The genes are TRBV11-2 and TRBJ1-6, with D unclear. V dropped 2 bases and J dropped 6 bases, with 17 bases sitting between them. CDR1 SGHAT and CDR2 FQNNGV come from the germline V gene. This CDR3 is built from 17 residues. The CDR3 sequence: CASSLFGEQAPNSPLHF. CDR3 sequence (DNA): TGTGCCAGCAGCTTATTCGGTGAACAAGCTCCTAATTCACCCCTCCACTTT.